This is a list of T cell receptor beta chains from one sample in a study of cytomegalovirus exposure and HLA in healthy donors. Here immunoSEQ multiplex PCR was the method, and the copy in TCRdb shows in-frame clones only, minus some. The table has roughly 150,000 clones, around 82% seen once. Sequenced input: PBMCs. These receptor sequences come from a woman aged 50 to 60 in good health and CMV-seropositive. The CDR3 runs from the conserved cysteine through the conserved F or W. The D gene is left open where the match is weak. Only some rows state a clone size, as once, few, many or a class for expanded clones.

d_gene,j_gene,v_gene,abundance,CDR3nt,CDR3aa
-,TRBJ1-2,TRBV5-1,once,TGCGCCAGCAGCTCAGCGAAAGACTGGCCTTCTAGCTATGGCTACACCTTC,CASSSAKDWPSSYGYTF
-,TRBJ2-2,TRBV4-1,-,TGCGCCAGCAGCCAAGGCGGGCTTCCCGTCACCGGGGAGCTGTTTTTT,CASSQGGLPVTGELFF
TRBD2,TRBJ2-7,TRBV7-2,-,TGTGCCAGCAGCTTAGAAAGAAGAGCGGGGGGTGAGCAGTACTTC,CASSLERRAGGEQYF
-,TRBJ2-2,TRBV29-1,-,TGCAGCGTCCGACAGATCAACACCGGGGAGCTGTTTTTT,CSVRQINTGELFF
TRBD1,TRBJ1-4,TRBV30,once,TGTGCCTGGAGTCAAGACAGGGCGAAACTGTTTTTT,CAWSQDRAKLFF
TRBD1,TRBJ2-1,TRBV29-1,-,TGCAGCGGGAGGGGACAGGGGAATGAGCAGTTCTTC,CSGRGQGNEQFF
TRBD2,TRBJ2-3,TRBV4-1,-,TGCGCCAGCAGCCAAGGGGTAGCGGGGGGGCCTGGGGATACGCAGTATTTT,CASSQGVAGGPGDTQYF
-,TRBJ1-3,TRBV5-5,-,TGTGCCAGCAGCGCAGGGCTCTCTGGAAACACCATATATTTT,CASSAGLSGNTIYF
-,TRBJ1-1,TRBV9,-,TGTGCCAGCAGCGTAGAACCGAACATGAACACTGAAGCTTTCTTT,CASSVEPNMNTEAFF
-,TRBJ2-3,TRBV7-9,-,TGTGCCAGCAGCCCAGTCACAGATACGCAGTATTTT,CASSPVTDTQYF
-,TRBJ1-5,TRBV30,-,TGTGCCTGGAGTGTGGCAGGGAATCAGCCCCAGCATTTT,CAWSVAGNQPQHF
-,TRBJ1-2,TRBV7-2,-,TGTGCCAGCAGCTTGGGAAGGGGGGGCTACACCTTC,CASSLGRGGYTF
-,TRBJ2-1,TRBV7-8,-,TGTGCCAGCAGCTTATCCGGGCCCGGGGTTGAGCAGTTCTTC,CASSLSGPGVEQFF
-,TRBJ1-6,TRBV25-1,-,TGTGCCAGCAGTGAAGCCCGGGGGGCCTCTAATTCACCCCTCCACTTT,CASSEARGASNSPLHF
-,TRBJ2-4,TRBV7-9,-,TGTGCCAGCAGCTTAGGGACAGCCAACATTCAGTACTTC,CASSLGTANIQYF
-,TRBJ1-5,TRBV5-6,-,TGTGCCAGCAGCTTGCGGAGGGACCATCAGCCCCAGCATTTT,CASSLRRDHQPQHF
-,TRBJ1-1,TRBV7-3,once,TGTGCCAGCAGCTTAACCCAGGACACTGAAGCTTTCTTT,CASSLTQDTEAFF
TRBD1,TRBJ2-3,TRBV6-6,-,TGTGCCAGCAGTGCATGGACAGGGGGCGCAGATACGCAGTATTTT,CASSAWTGGADTQYF
TRBD1,TRBJ1-3,TRBV6-5,few,TGTGCCAGCAGCCCCGGACAGGGGTGGGACACCATATATTTT,CASSPGQGWDTIYF
TRBD2,TRBJ2-3,TRBV7-2,-,TGTGCCAGCAGCCTAGAGCGGGGGGCCGCATATACGCAGTATTTT,CASSLERGAAYTQYF
TRBD1,TRBJ1-2,TRBV30,-,TGTGCCTGGAGCCCCCCCGGGACAGGGGGGGTGAGTAATGGCTACACCTTC,CAWSPPGTGGVSNGYTF
-,TRBJ2-6,TRBV7-5,-,TGTGCCAGAAGCTGGGCTAAACAGGGGCCGCCTAGCTCTGGGGCCAACGTCCTGACTTTC,CARSWAKQGPPSSGANVLTF